This TCR beta chain is drawn from a study of human T cells and chemical hapten exposure. Individual cDNA molecules had unique molecular identifiers attached to them by the library. TCRdb reanalysed the reads using MiXCR and keeps one entry per CDR3 protein. The table lists 95,000 to 150,000 distinct CDR3 sequences, 6.5% to 10% of them singletons. In its sample, this clonotype was seen many times. The authors extracted total RNA from unfractionated whole blood. The sequencing input was whole blood. The clonotype originates from a human donor in good health. Some clones in this sample may be carry-over from other donors' samples.

The CDR3 loop reads CASSLADGPEREAFF. For the CDR3, the DNA is TGCGCCAGCAGCTTGGCCGACGGGCCTGAGAGGGAAGCTTTCTTT. The rearrangement uses TRBV5-1 and TRBJ1-1; D is unresolved. Germline CDR1 and CDR2: SGHRS and YFSETQ. With 0 bases removed from V and 8 bases from J, the gap between germline ends came to 17 bases. This CDR3 contains 15 residues.